A selection of T cell receptor beta chains follows, all from one sample in a study of TIL therapy for anti-PD-1-resistant metastatic lung cancer. The data were produced by immunoSEQ multiplex PCR, yet TCRdb's version contains in-frame clones alone and is incomplete. The sample has fewer than 40,000 clones, about 70% seen once. Sequencing was performed on blood, taken at baseline. The receptors shown here come from a woman aged 25-80 years with non-small cell lung cancer. Both conserved end residues are part of each CDR3. The order of the fields is V gene, D gene, clone size, J gene, CDR3 DNA, CDR3 protein. D genes are given only for firm matches. Some rows mark clone size as missing; the rest say once, few, many or name a class of expanded clone.

V gene: TRBV4-1; D gene: NA; clone size: NA; J gene: TRBJ1-1; CDR3 DNA: TGCGCCAGCAGCCAAGGCCTTTTGCGCAAAAATATGAACACTGAAGCTTTCTTT; CDR3 protein: CASSQGLLRKNMNTEAFF
V gene: TRBV7-9; D gene: TRBD2; clone size: NA; J gene: TRBJ2-5; CDR3 DNA: TGTGCCAGCAGCTTTCACGGGAGGGGGGAGACCCAGTACTTC; CDR3 protein: CASSFHGRGETQYF
V gene: TRBV5-4; D gene: TRBD1; clone size: NA; J gene: TRBJ1-1; CDR3 DNA: TGTGCCAGCAGCCAGGGGGCATTGGAAGCTTTCTTT; CDR3 protein: CASSQGALEAFF
V gene: TRBV4-1; D gene: NA; clone size: NA; J gene: TRBJ1-5; CDR3 DNA: TGCGCCAGCAGCCTAGCGCCCAGGGAATACAATCAGCCCCAGCATTTT; CDR3 protein: CASSLAPREYNQPQHF
V gene: TRBV10-3; D gene: TRBD1; clone size: NA; J gene: TRBJ2-7; CDR3 DNA: TGTGCCATCTCCGGGACAGAGGGCCACGAGCAGTACTTC; CDR3 protein: CAISGTEGHEQYF
V gene: TRBV10-2; D gene: NA; clone size: NA; J gene: TRBJ1-3; CDR3 DNA: TGCGCCAGCACGAGAGGGGAGGGTAACACCATATATTTT; CDR3 protein: CASTRGEGNTIYF
V gene: TRBV5-4; D gene: NA; clone size: few; J gene: TRBJ2-1; CDR3 DNA: TGTGCCAGCGGCCGGGAGTCTAGCCTAAGCAATGAGCAGTTCTTC; CDR3 protein: CASGRESSLSNEQFF
V gene: TRBV6-1; D gene: TRBD1; clone size: NA; J gene: TRBJ2-7; CDR3 DNA: TGTGCCAGCACAGGGGGCTCTAGGGAGCAGTACTTC; CDR3 protein: CASTGGSREQYF
V gene: TRBV6-1; D gene: TRBD1; clone size: NA; J gene: TRBJ1-1; CDR3 DNA: TGTGCCAGCAGTGAGACAGGGGGATCCACTGAAGCTTTCTTT; CDR3 protein: CASSETGGSTEAFF
V gene: TRBV19; D gene: TRBD2; clone size: NA; J gene: TRBJ2-1; CDR3 DNA: TGTGCCAGTAGTATAGTAAGTGGTGCTACCGGACTAGCGCACAATGAGCAGTTCTTC; CDR3 protein: CASSIVSGATGLAHNEQFF
V gene: TRBV2; D gene: NA; clone size: NA; J gene: TRBJ2-3; CDR3 DNA: TGTGCCAGCAGTATCACGACTGGCACAGATACGCAGTATTTT; CDR3 protein: CASSITTGTDTQYF
V gene: TRBV5-5; D gene: TRBD1; clone size: NA; J gene: TRBJ1-6; CDR3 DNA: TGTGCCAGCAGCTTGGACGGACAGGGGACACCCCTCCACTTT; CDR3 protein: CASSLDGQGTPLHF